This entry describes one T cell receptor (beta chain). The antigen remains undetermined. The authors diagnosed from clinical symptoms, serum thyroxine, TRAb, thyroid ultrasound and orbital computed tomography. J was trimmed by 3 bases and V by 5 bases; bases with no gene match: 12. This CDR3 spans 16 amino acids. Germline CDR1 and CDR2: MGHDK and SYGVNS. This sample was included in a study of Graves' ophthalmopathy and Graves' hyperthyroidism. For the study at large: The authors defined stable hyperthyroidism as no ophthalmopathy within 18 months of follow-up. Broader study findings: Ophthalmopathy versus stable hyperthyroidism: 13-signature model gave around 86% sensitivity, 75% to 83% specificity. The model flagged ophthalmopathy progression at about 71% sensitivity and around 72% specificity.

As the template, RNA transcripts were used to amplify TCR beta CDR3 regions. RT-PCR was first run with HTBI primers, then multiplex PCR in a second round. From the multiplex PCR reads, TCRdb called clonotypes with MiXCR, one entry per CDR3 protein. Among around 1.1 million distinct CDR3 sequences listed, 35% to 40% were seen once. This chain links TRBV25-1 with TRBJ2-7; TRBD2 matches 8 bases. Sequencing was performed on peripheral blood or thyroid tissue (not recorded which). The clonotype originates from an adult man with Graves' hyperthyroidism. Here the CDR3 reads CASSFSPWREVYEQYF. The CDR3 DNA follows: TGTGCCAGCAGTTTTTCCCCCTGGCGGGAGGTCTACGAGCAGTACTTC.